This paragraph covers one TCR beta chain sequence. This clone was observed a few times. It lacks a known antigen. No qualities accompany the bases; no much larger clone lies one base away. This sample was taken from a study of blood T cell repertoires in COVID-19 (dated by TCRdb to about 2020). Regarding the study in general: Samples from collaborators originated in the United States, Italy and Spain and spanned both the acute and convalescent phases of COVID-19. The prospective study material was composed of cDNA or gDNA derived from T cells, B-cell-depleted T cells, or PBMCs. Subjects who had been exposed to COVID-19, were actively infected with it, or had recovered from it provided the deeply sampled blood TCRbeta repertoires that made up the dataset. The repertoires were made available in a free public database intended to serve as a resource for research on the immune response to SARS-CoV-2. The samples were drawn from two sources: the first 160 participants of the ongoing ImmuneRACE study, and 1,254 subjects contributed by 6 global collaborators. A de-identified subject ID, COVID-19 status, age in years and sex were almost always included in the sample metadata. HLA class I and class II types, where available, came from metadata supplied by the sample provider rather than from assay-based typing.

Study-wide findings and limitations: How much clinical and demographic metadata was included differed by source and by participant, and the metadata was provided uncurated.

Enrolling through a virtual design, the prospective study's participants ranged in age from roughly 18 to 95 years and lived across approximately 25 United States geographic areas. In the prospective study, cohorts were assigned on the basis of participant-reported clinical history obtained from a screening survey and a study questionnaire. Recovered participants in ImmuneRACE Cohort 3 were defined as having two consecutive negative NP/OP PCR tests, clearance from a healthcare professional, or resolution of symptoms. Mobile phlebotomists in the prospective study collected whole blood, serum and a nasopharyngeal or oropharyngeal swab from every participant. Additional blood draws and questionnaires over an approximately two-month period could optionally be provided by prospective study participants. Before DNA extraction, prospective study blood samples were shipped either frozen or at room temperature.

Taken from the germline V gene, the CDR1 and CDR2 loops are SGDLS and YYNGEE. The CDR3 spans 17 residues, from the cysteine through the phenylalanine. Left in the record is the CDR3 DNA by itself, 51 bases read in frame from the first base. Trimming at the junction amounts to 1 base on V and 0 bases on J, and the germline ends lie 13 bases apart. The immunoSEQ Assay, a bias-controlled multiplex PCR, was used to amplify TCRbeta CDR3 regions from genomic DNA. Per the source publication's procedure: Within the assay, amplification of reference gene primers was used to estimate how many nucleated cells each sample contained. Sequence reads were collapsed and filtered to measure the absolute abundance of every unique TCRbeta CDR3 rearrangement. For each sample, productive Simpson clonality was calculated as the square root of Simpson's diversity index across productive rearrangements. TCRdb took this table from immuneACCESS and kept in-frame rearrangements with V and J called. Such tables lack part of the clones; where checked against another copy, unresolved V genes explain under half of the gap, and the rest is unexplained. D and trimming were read from the DNA, whereas the V and J calls and clone size are those reported in that table. In all, the sample holds about 180,000 clones, and roughly nine tenths of those were seen once. The ten most abundant clones make up about 6.5% of the sample.

The source of this sequence is a woman in her fifties or sixties who had recovered from COVID-19. Specimen: PBMCs or T cells enriched from blood (not recorded which). The chain employs TRBV9 and TRBJ2-2, with TRBD2 perhaps the D gene, on 6 matching bases. The CDR3 reads CASSVPERAPNTGELFF. The sequence in DNA is TGTGCCAGCAGCGTACCGGAGCGGGCGCCGAACACCGGGGAGCTGTTTTTT.